This T cell receptor (beta chain) appears in the sequencing data of a study of siplizumab effects on memory and regulatory T cells. Sequencing used immunoSEQ multiplex PCR; TCRdb keeps in-frame clones, though not all of them. The sample consists of around 95,000 clones, about 90% of them appearing once. Germline V gene data show CDR1 as MNHEY and CDR2 as SVGAGI. The length of the CDR3 is 16 residues. The germline V and J ends were trimmed by 1 base and 4 bases, with 14 bases remaining between them. The rearrangement links TRBV6-5 to TRBJ1-3, with a weak D call TRBD1 (6 bases). The receptor's source is a human donor in good health. The sequenced sample was CD4+ T cells sorted from blood. CDR3 loop: CASSYYRGQGGNTIYF. The CDR3 nucleotides read TGTGCCAGCAGTTACTATAGAGGTCAGGGGGGAAACACCATATATTTT.